This passage covers 13 T cell receptor beta chains from one sample sequenced in a study of T cells in pancreatic ductal adenocarcinoma. Using immunoSEQ multiplex PCR, the repertoire was profiled, and TCRdb retains in-frame clones only, with some absent. Among over 15,000 clones listed, 88% were seen once. The selected patients with pancreatic ductal adenocarcinoma had surgery but no neoadjuvant therapy. The sample comprised PBMCs. The receptors come from a human donor with pancreatic ductal adenocarcinoma.

This chain links TRBV11-3 with TRBJ1-6; D may be TRBD1 (5 bases). This CDR3 contains 14 residues. Trimming stripped 3 bases from V and 10 bases from J, with 13 bases between. Germline V lookup: CDR1 SGHNT, CDR2 YENEEA. The CDR3 DNA reads as TGTGCCAGCAGCTTGGGACTGGCGAGCTCACCCCTCCACTTT. It specifies CASSLGLASSPLHF.

The J gene is TRBJ1-2, the V gene TRBV6-1, with TRBD1 matching over 8 bases. CDR3 length equals 14 residues. Germline CDR1 and CDR2: MNHNS and SASEGT. The trim removed 6 bases at V and 2 bases at J, leaving 5 bases unmatched. The CDR3 DNA is TGTGCCAGCAGCCCCGGACAGGGAAACTATGGCTACACCTTC. This codes for CASSPGQGNYGYTF.

This chain uses TRBV10-1 with TRBJ2-1, with TRBD1 matching over 7 bases. CDR3 length: 15 residues. Losses at the gene ends were 2 bases for V and 6 bases for J; bases not matched to a gene: 7. Germline-derived CDR1 and CDR2 are WNHNN and SYGVQD (reference sequence). CDR3 bases: TGCGCCAGCAGTGAGAGGACAGGCGTCGCCAATGAGCAGTTCTTC. Its translation is CASSERTGVANEQFF.

The V and J genes are TRBV19 and TRBJ1-1; the D gene is possibly TRBD1 (5 bases). The CDR3 length is 17 residues. Trimming stripped 3 bases from V and 5 bases from J, with 22 bases between. CDR1 and CDR2 from the germline V gene are LNHDA and SQIVND (reference sequence). The DNA of the CDR3 is TGTGCCAGTAGTATCAATGGTTTTGGGGCAGGGAGGACTGAAGCTTTCTTT. It codes for CASSINGFGAGRTEAFF.

In its sample, this clone was seen once. The rearrangement links TRBV18 to TRBJ2-7, with 7 bases aligning to TRBD1. The V and J ends lost 2 bases and 4 bases, in that order; junction bases with no gene match: 5. Germline-derived CDR1 and CDR2 are KGHSH and LQKENI. The CDR3 has 14 residues. The CDR3 DNA reads TGTGCCAGCTCACCAGGACAGGCAAGTTACGAGCAGTACTTC. Translating it yields CASSPGQASYEQYF.

The chain joins TRBV5-6 to TRBJ2-7; 8 bases agree with TRBD2. There are 15 residues in the CDR3. V gave up 4 bases and J gave up 5 bases; unmatched junction bases: 11. In germline, CDR1 is SGHDT, CDR2 YYEEEE. The CDR3 is CASSQSGGRRNEQYF. As DNA, the CDR3 is TGTGCCAGCAGCCAATCGGGGGGGCGACGTAACGAGCAGTACTTC.

The V and J genes are TRBV28 and TRBJ2-3; TRBD2 matches at 9 bases. CDR1 and CDR2 (germline): MDHEN, SYDVKM. Germline trimming cut 3 bases from V and 6 bases from J; bases unmatched to any gene: 7. The CDR3 has 15 amino acids. CDR3 protein: CASSFFGGGDDTQYF. The CDR3 DNA follows: TGTGCCAGCAGTTTCTTTGGCGGGGGGGATGATACGCAGTATTTT.

V usage is TRBV28 and J usage is TRBJ1-4; perhaps TRBD1 as D (5 bases). V lost 4 bases and J lost 6, with 18 bases in between. The CDR3 is made up of 16 amino acids. Germline-derived CDR1 and CDR2 are MDHEN and SYDVKM. This CDR3 is CASSYSPGGTYEKLFF. The CDR3 DNA sequence: TGTGCCAGCAGTTACTCCCCGGGGGGGACGTATGAAAAACTGTTTTTT. Variable domain in full (rest from reference TRBV28 and TRBJ1-4): DVKVTQSSRYLVKRTGEKVFLECVQDMDHENMFWYRQDPGLGLRLIYFSYDVKMKEKGDIPEGYSVSREKKERFSLILESASTNQTSMYLCASSYSPGGTYEKLFFGSGTQLSVL.

The chain is built from TRBV19 and TRBJ1-1; D uncertain. CDR3 length: 13 residues. V was shortened by 3 bases and J by 5 bases, with 10 bases between the two germline ends. Germline values: CDR1 LNHDA, CDR2 SQIVND (reference sequence). CDR3 protein: CASSILTGTEAFF. The CDR3 coding sequence is TGTGCCAGTAGTATCTTGACGGGAACTGAAGCTTTCTTT.

This clone was found once. This chain links TRBV4-3 with TRBJ2-1; a possible D gene is TRBD2 (7 bases). CDR1 and CDR2 from the germline V gene are LGHNA and YSLEER. The V end was cut by 3 bases, the J end by 11 bases, with 14 bases between. The CDR3 runs to 13 residues. CDR3 region: CASSHSRGGKQFF. The DNA for the CDR3 is TGCGCCAGCAGCCATTCTAGGGGGGGGAAGCAGTTCTTC.

Here the CDR3 DNA reads TGCGCCAGCAGCCCCGGGTTGTTCTACGAGCAGTACTTC. Amino acid sequence: CASSPGLFYEQYF. The chain employs TRBV5-1 and TRBJ2-7; D uncertain. Trimming stripped 4 bases from V and 3 bases from J, with 11 bases between. The CDR3 runs to 13 residues. CDR1 and CDR2 from the germline V gene are SGHRS and YFSETQ. The variable domain in full, with the rest retrieved from reference TRBV5-1 and TRBJ2-7, is KAGVTQTPRYLIKTRGQQVTLSCSPISGHRSVSWYQQTPGQGLQFLFEYFSETQRNKGNFPGRFSGRQFSNSRSEMNVSTLELGDSALYLCASSPGLFYEQYFGPGTRLTVT.

This chain uses TRBV19 with TRBJ1-1; D call uncertain. This CDR3 region has 13 residues. The ends were cut back, 7 bases at V and 8 bases at J, with 17 bases in the middle. Germline CDR1 and CDR2: LNHDA and SQIVND (reference sequence). The CDR3 bases are TGTGCCAGTATTGCGTTGGGAGGACCCGAAGCTTTCTTT. The encoded protein is CASIALGGPEAFF.

The CDR3 loop is CASSPGSQRPTEAFF. CDR3 nucleotide sequence: TGTGCCAGCAGCCCAGGATCCCAAAGGCCCACTGAAGCTTTCTTT. This rearrangement joins TRBV5-8 to TRBJ1-1; D ambiguous. CDR3 size: 15 residues. Germline V gene sequence: CDR1 SGHTS, CDR2 YDEGEE. V shed 4 bases and J shed 4 bases, with 17 bases lying between them. The entire variable domain, with the rest obtained from reference TRBV5-8 and TRBJ1-1, is as follows: EAGVTQSPTHLIKTRGQQATLRCSPISGHTSVYWYQQALGLGLQFLLWYDEGEERNRGNFPPRFSGRQFPNYSSELNVNALELEDSALYLCASSPGSQRPTEAFFGQGTRLTVV.